A selection of T cell receptor beta chains follows, all from one sample in a study of T cell repertoires in cytomegalovirus infection. MiXCR was run by TCRdb on the reads, yielding one entry per CDR3 protein. The sample includes about 110,000 distinct CDR3 sequences, around 28% of them seen just once. The antigens for these receptors are not known. This specimen consisted of CD8+ T cells from cultured PBMCs, obtained from culture after CMV antigen stimulation. Receptors originate from a human donor in good health (CMV status not recorded). Some clones in this sample may be carry-over from other donors' samples. Both conserved end residues are part of each CDR3. Each record gives: CDR3 protein, CDR3 DNA, J gene, clone size, V gene, D gene. The D gene is left open where the match is weak. Rows give clone size only sometimes, using once, few, many, or a class for an expanded clone.

CASSWGQRMGEAFF TGTGCCAGCAGCTGGGGACAGCGTATGGGTGAAGCTTTCTTT TRBJ1-1 NA TRBV27 TRBD1
CASSLDHRTGVHYGYTF TGTGCCAGCAGCTTAGATCACCGGACAGGGGTACACTATGGCTACACCTTC TRBJ1-2 few TRBV11-2 TRBD1
CASSFPGNTGELFF TGTGCCAGCAGCTTCCCAGGAAACACCGGGGAGCTGTTTTTT TRBJ2-2 few TRBV7-9 NA
CASSFLSVSTDTQYF TGTGCCAGCAGTTTCCTCAGCGTTAGCACAGATACGCAGTATTTT TRBJ2-3 many TRBV27 NA
CSARLAGGPIWGNEQFF TGCAGTGCTAGACTAGCGGGGGGGCCGATATGGGGGAATGAGCAGTTCTTC TRBJ2-1 few TRBV20-1 TRBD2
CASSQKGTFGGYTF TGCGCCAGCAGCCAAAAGGGGACCTTTGGGGGCTACACCTTC TRBJ1-2 NA TRBV4-1 NA
CASSFRGTSVYNEQFF TGTGCCAGCAGTTTCCGTGGGACTAGCGTCTACAATGAGCAGTTCTTC TRBJ2-1 NA TRBV28 TRBD2
CASSLSDSSYEQYF TGTGCCAGCAGCTTGTCCGACAGTTCCTACGAGCAGTACTTC TRBJ2-7 few TRBV5-4 NA
CASSPKSISSSYNEQFF TGCGCCAGCAGCCCAAAATCTATTTCGAGCTCCTACAATGAGCAGTTCTTC TRBJ2-1 NA TRBV5-1 NA
CASSVDDNEQFF TGTGCCAGCAGCGTAGATGACAATGAGCAGTTCTTC TRBJ2-1 few TRBV9 NA
CASSHGLAYEQYF TGTGCCAGCAGCCACGGACTAGCCTACGAGCAGTACTTC TRBJ2-7 few TRBV3-1 TRBD2
CASSYMGRGDYGYTF TGTGCCAGCAGCTACATGGGCCGGGGGGACTATGGCTACACCTTC TRBJ1-2 few TRBV7-9 NA
CASSLGQSAGQLYEQYF TGTGCCAGCAGCTTAGGCCAGTCGGCAGGGCAACTCTACGAGCAGTACTTC TRBJ2-7 many TRBV7-6 NA
CASSQDWRGANEQYF TGCGCCAGCAGCCAAGATTGGCGGGGGGCAAACGAGCAGTACTTC TRBJ2-7 NA TRBV4-1 TRBD2
CSAFASTGPRAEAFF TGCAGTGCTTTTGCCTCTACCGGACCCAGGGCTGAAGCTTTCTTT TRBJ1-1 few TRBV20-1 NA
CASSSSGATQYF TGTGCCAGCAGTTCCTCGGGGGCGACCCAGTACTTC TRBJ2-5 NA TRBV27 NA
CASGASGFSPYNEQFF TGCGCCAGCGGGGCCTCGGGATTCAGCCCCTACAATGAGCAGTTCTTC TRBJ2-1 few TRBV5-1 NA
CASSYSRTGGTNTEAFF TGTGCCAGCAGTTACTCCCGGACAGGGGGGACGAACACTGAAGCTTTCTTT TRBJ1-1 NA TRBV6-5 TRBD1
CATDNNNEQFF TGTGCCACCGATAATAACAATGAGCAGTTCTTC TRBJ2-1 few TRBV7-2 NA
CASSDGIRQETQYF TGTGCCAGCAGCGACGGGATTCGACAAGAGACCCAGTACTTC TRBJ2-5 many TRBV7-8 NA
CASSVNRGNYGYTF TGTGCCAGCAGCGTAAACAGGGGCAACTATGGCTACACCTTC TRBJ1-2 NA TRBV9 TRBD1
CASGLGSGNQPQHF TGTGCCAGCGGCCTTGGGTCGGGCAATCAGCCCCAGCATTTT TRBJ1-5 many TRBV7-9 NA
CASGIAADRVAFF TGTGCCAGCGGGATAGCCGCCGACAGGGTAGCTTTCTTT TRBJ1-1 NA TRBV27 TRBD1
CATSRATGGGSGGYTF TGTGCCACCAGCAGAGCGACAGGGGGCGGTTCGGGTGGCTACACCTTC TRBJ1-2 NA TRBV15 TRBD1
CASSLAGNEKLFF TGTGCCAGCAGTTTAGCGGGGAACGAAAAACTGTTTTTT TRBJ1-4 many TRBV12-3/TRBV12-4 NA
CSVFGRVFDYGSHYGYTF TGCAGCGTTTTTGGTCGCGTCTTTGACTATGGGTCTCACTATGGCTACACCTTC TRBJ1-2 few TRBV29-1 NA
CASSFPGGAYNEQFF TGTGCCAGCAGCTTCCCAGGGGGGGCCTACAATGAGCAGTTCTTC TRBJ2-1 NA TRBV7-9 NA
CASSWAGPTDTQYF TGTGCCAGCAGCTGGGCAGGGCCTACAGATACGCAGTATTTT TRBJ2-3 many TRBV7-8 NA
CASSLGLAGYEQYF TGTGCCAGCAGTCTGGGACTAGCTGGCTACGAGCAGTACTTC TRBJ2-7 NA TRBV12-3/TRBV12-4 TRBD2
CASSLFGIRTAEETQYF TGTGCCAGCAGCCTTTTTGGAATAAGGACAGCTGAGGAGACCCAGTACTTC TRBJ2-5 many TRBV7-2 NA
CASSLTEYSNQPQHF TGTGCCAGCAGTCTGACAGAATATAGCAATCAGCCCCAGCATTTT TRBJ1-5 few TRBV28 NA
CASSQYDLGVPNTEAFF TGCGCCAGCAGCCAGTATGACTTAGGGGTCCCGAACACTGAAGCTTTCTTT TRBJ1-1 NA TRBV4-1 NA
CASSYQPGQGIDGYTF TGTGCCAGCAGTTACCAACCGGGACAGGGTATCGATGGCTACACCTTC TRBJ1-2 many TRBV6-5 TRBD1
CISVPEVRKTVKAETQYF NA TRBJ2-5 once TRBV7-5 NA
CASSELRGQETQYF TGTGCCAGCAGTGAACTCAGGGGCCAAGAGACCCAGTACTTC TRBJ2-5 NA TRBV25-1 NA
CASSFGLPQHF TGTGCCAGCAGTTTTGGGCTGCCCCAGCATTTT TRBJ1-5 NA TRBV12-3/TRBV12-4 NA
CASSYRPGPPPMSTQYF TGTGCCAGCAGTTACCGCCCGGGACCTCCCCCGATGTCGACCCAGTACTTC TRBJ2-5 many TRBV6-5 NA
CASSPAYTEAFF TGTGCCAGCAGCCCCGCGTACACTGAAGCTTTCTTT TRBJ1-1 many TRBV7-9 NA
CSARDDPYTQYF TGCAGTGCTAGAGATGACCCCTATACGCAGTATTTT TRBJ2-3 NA TRBV20-1 NA
CASSGTSGYNEQFF TGTGCCAGCAGCGGGACTAGCGGCTACAATGAGCAGTTCTTC TRBJ2-1 once TRBV9 TRBD2
CASSQEGTADYEQYF TGTGCCAGCAGCCAAGAAGGGACAGCAGACTACGAGCAGTACTTC TRBJ2-7 many TRBV4-2 TRBD1
CASSPGTGLLAKNIQYF TGTGCCAGTAGTCCTGGGACAGGGCTATTGGCCAAAAACATTCAGTACTTC TRBJ2-4 many TRBV19 TRBD1